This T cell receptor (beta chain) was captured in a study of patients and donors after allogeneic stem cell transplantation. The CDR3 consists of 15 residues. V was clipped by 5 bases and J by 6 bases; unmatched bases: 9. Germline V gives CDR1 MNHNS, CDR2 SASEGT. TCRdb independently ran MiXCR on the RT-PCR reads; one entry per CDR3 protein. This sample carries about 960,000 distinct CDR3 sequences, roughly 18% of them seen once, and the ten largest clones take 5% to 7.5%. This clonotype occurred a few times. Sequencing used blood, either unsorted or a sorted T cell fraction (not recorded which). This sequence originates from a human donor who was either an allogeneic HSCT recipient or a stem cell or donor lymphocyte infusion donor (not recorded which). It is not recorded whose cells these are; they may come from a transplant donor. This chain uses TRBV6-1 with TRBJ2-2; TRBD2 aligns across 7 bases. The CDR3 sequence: CASSPGGWQAGELFF. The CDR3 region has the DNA TGTGCCAGCAGTCCCGGGGGGTGGCAGGCCGGGGAGCTGTTTTTT.